This is a list of T cell receptor beta chains from one sample in a study of cytomegalovirus exposure and HLA in healthy donors. Data came from immunoSEQ multiplex PCR; TCRdb stores just in-frame clones and leaves some out. The table shows 150,000 to 200,000 clones, with 82% occurring only once. What was sequenced was PBMCs. These receptors came from a woman aged 45-60 years in good health and CMV-seropositive. Each CDR3 is given with its conserved first and last residue. D genes are given only for firm matches. Size tells how often a clone was seen (once, few, many) or the class of an expanded clone, and some rows leave it out.

NA,TRBD2,TRBJ2-7,TRBV7-8,TGTGCCAGCAGCTTAGGGGCCCCAAAGGGGCGGGAGTTCTACGAGCAGTACTTC,CASSLGAPKGREFYEQYF
NA,TRBD2,TRBJ2-5,TRBV6-5,TGTGCCAGCAGTTGGCTAGCGGGAGGGGAAGAGACCCAGTACTTC,CASSWLAGGEETQYF
NA,NA,TRBJ2-5,TRBV5-4,TGTGCCAGCAGCTTGCAGGTCAGCCAAGAGACCCAGTACTTC,CASSLQVSQETQYF
NA,TRBD2,TRBJ2-5,TRBV5-4,TGTGCCAGCAGCCTTGACGGGACTAGCAGGGAGACCCAGTACTTC,CASSLDGTSRETQYF
NA,TRBD1,TRBJ1-5,TRBV6-1,TGTGCCAGCAGTGCAACAGGGGTAGATCAGCCCCAGCATTTT,CASSATGVDQPQHF
NA,TRBD2,TRBJ2-3,TRBV28,TGTGCCAGCAGTTTTAGTGGACTAGCTGGCACAGATACGCAGTATTTT,CASSFSGLAGTDTQYF
NA,TRBD2,TRBJ2-1,TRBV11-2,TGTGCCAGCAGGGGAGGGACTAGGGGATACAATGAGCAGTTCTTC,CASRGGTRGYNEQFF
NA,TRBD1,TRBJ2-3,TRBV27,TGTGCCAGCAGTTTCCAAGGACAGGCCCAAGATACGCAGTATTTT,CASSFQGQAQDTQYF
NA,TRBD2,TRBJ2-1,TRBV6-5,TGTGCCAGCAGCCCGGCGGGGGGGCCTTGGAATGAGCAGTTCTTC,CASSPAGGPWNEQFF
NA,NA,TRBJ2-1,TRBV19,TGTGCCAGTAGTAGGTCTAGAAACAATGAGCAGTTCTTC,CASSRSRNNEQFF
NA,TRBD1,TRBJ2-7,TRBV7-9,TGTTCCAGCAGGGCCGGGACAGGGAAGTTGTACGAGCAGTACTTC,CSSRAGTGKLYEQYF
NA,TRBD1,TRBJ2-3,TRBV5-6,TGTGCCAGCAGCACTCTAACACCGGGACAGGGGGCAGATACGCAGTATTTT,CASSTLTPGQGADTQYF
NA,NA,TRBJ1-2,TRBV2,TGTGCCAGCAGTTATAGGCAGGGCGGCGATGGCTACACCTTC,CASSYRQGGDGYTF
NA,NA,TRBJ2-5,TRBV4-1,TGCGCCAGCAGCCAACTCGGGGGTCCCCGAGAGACCCAGTACTTC,CASSQLGGPRETQYF
NA,TRBD2,TRBJ2-3,TRBV5-4,TGTGCCAGCAGCTTTCCGGGAGGGGATACAGATACGCAGTATTTT,CASSFPGGDTDTQYF
NA,TRBD1,TRBJ1-2,TRBV2,TGTGCCAGCAGTGAAGCAAGGGACAGGGGACGGGGCTACACCTTC,CASSEARDRGRGYTF
few,TRBD2,TRBJ2-1,TRBV18,TGTGCCAGCTCACTAGCGGGAGGGCTCGATGAGCAGTTCTTC,CASSLAGGLDEQFF
few,NA,TRBJ2-7,TRBV2,TGTGCCAGCAGTGCGATCCGGGGTACTAAAGACGAGCAGTACTTC,CASSAIRGTKDEQYF
NA,NA,TRBJ2-7,TRBV11-2,TGTGCCAGCAGCTTAGATAACGTGGCCTCCTACGAGCAGTACTTC,CASSLDNVASYEQYF
NA,TRBD1,TRBJ2-3,TRBV30,TGTGCCTGGAGTGCAGGACAGGCTAGCACAGATACGCAGTATTTT,CAWSAGQASTDTQYF
NA,TRBD1,TRBJ2-7,TRBV7-9,TGTGCCAGCAGTAGAACAGGGGGCCCTTTCCGCGGGCAGTACTTC,CASSRTGGPFRGQYF
NA,TRBD1,TRBJ1-4,TRBV5-1,TGCGCCAGCAGCTTGGAACAGGGGGATGAAAAACTGTTTTTT,CASSLEQGDEKLFF
NA,TRBD1,TRBJ2-7,TRBV19,TGTGCCAGTAGTCCGGGACCGGGACAGGGTCGGCGGTACTTC,CASSPGPGQGRRYF
NA,TRBD2,TRBJ2-2,TRBV5-1,TGCGCCAGCAGCTCCCAGCGGGGGGGCACCGGGGAGCTGTTTTTT,CASSSQRGGTGELFF
NA,TRBD1,TRBJ1-1,TRBV19,TGTGCCAGTAATCAGGGGGCGCGCACTGAAGCTTTCTTT,CASNQGARTEAFF
once,NA,TRBJ2-1,TRBV28,TGTGCCAGCAGTTTGGGGGGGGCAGGGTCGGTTGATGAGCAGTTCTTC,CASSLGGAGSVDEQFF
NA,TRBD1,TRBJ1-1,TRBV10-3,TGTGCCATCAGTGAGTCGAACAGGGGAACTGAAGCTTTCTTT,CAISESNRGTEAFF
NA,TRBD2,TRBJ2-3,TRBV29-1,TGCAGCGTCGTCGGGGGGGCCCCAGATACGCAGTATTTT,CSVVGGAPDTQYF
NA,NA,TRBJ1-5,TRBV25-1,TGTGCCAGTGGGGGGGACAATAGCAATCAGCCCCAGCATTTT,CASGGDNSNQPQHF
NA,NA,TRBJ2-7,TRBV7-2,TGTGCCAGCAGCGGTGCAGTTCCCTACGAGCAGTACTTC,CASSGAVPYEQYF
few,TRBD1,TRBJ2-3,TRBV23-1,TGCGCCAGCAGTCAATCAGGGGGAGACAGGGAATCAGATACGCAGTATTTT,CASSQSGGDRESDTQYF
NA,TRBD1,TRBJ2-2,TRBV7-2,TGTGCCAGCACCCCGACAGGGCATAGCGGGGAGCTGTTTTTT,CASTPTGHSGELFF
NA,NA,TRBJ2-5,TRBV5-1,TGCGCCAGCAGCTTGATGGGACAATACCAAGAGACCCAGTACTTC,CASSLMGQYQETQYF
NA,NA,TRBJ1-2,TRBV5-4,TGTGCCAGCAGCCCTTCAATGGGGGGGCGAGTTGGCTACACCTTC,CASSPSMGGRVGYTF
NA,TRBD1,TRBJ2-7,TRBV2,TGTGCCAGCAGTGAGGGGCAGGGGGTGTACGAGCAGTACTTC,CASSEGQGVYEQYF
NA,TRBD2,TRBJ2-2,TRBV9,TGTGCCAGCAGCGTAGTGCCTAGCGGGACCGGGGAGCTGTTTTTT,CASSVVPSGTGELFF
NA,TRBD1,TRBJ2-3,TRBV5-4,TGTGCCAGCAGCAGGACAGGGAGTGGCACAGATACGCAGTATTTT,CASSRTGSGTDTQYF
NA,NA,TRBJ2-7,TRBV5-1,TGCGCCAGCAGCTTGGGGGGGACAAGGGGCGAGCAGTACTTC,CASSLGGTRGEQYF
NA,TRBD2,TRBJ2-3,TRBV5-1,TGCGCCAGCAGCATTAGCGGGAGGGACACAGATACGCAGTATTTT,CASSISGRDTDTQYF
NA,TRBD1,TRBJ1-2,TRBV15,TGTGCCACCAGCAGAGCGACAGGGTGGGTGAGTGGCTACACCTTC,CATSRATGWVSGYTF
few,NA,TRBJ1-6,TRBV6-5,TGTGCCAGCAGTTACTCTCCGGTTAATTCACCCCTCCACTTT,CASSYSPVNSPLHF
NA,TRBD2,TRBJ2-1,TRBV19,TGTGCCAGTAGCTTCCGACTAGCGGAACAGTTCTTC,CASSFRLAEQFF
NA,NA,TRBJ2-6,TRBV27,TGTGCCAGCAGTCTGCCGGGCAGCTCTGGGGCCAACGGCCTGACTTTC,CASSLPGSSGANGLTF
NA,NA,TRBJ2-7,TRBV6-1,TGTGCCAGCACCTTAGACAGCGTTTCCTACGAGCAGTACTTC,CASTLDSVSYEQYF
NA,NA,TRBJ1-5,TRBV7-2,TGTGCCAGCAGCTTAGTTCAGAATCAGCCCCAGCATTTT,CASSLVQNQPQHF
NA,NA,TRBJ2-5,TRBV7-9,TGTGCCAGCAGCTTAGCCGCGGCTTGGACCCAGTACTTC,CASSLAAAWTQYF
NA,TRBD2,TRBJ2-7,TRBV7-6,TGTGCCAGCAGCTTATCCCCTAGCGGAGGTTTAATTGCCTACGAGCAGTACTTC,CASSLSPSGGLIAYEQYF
NA,TRBD1,TRBJ1-2,TRBV10-2,TGCGCCAGCAGCCAGTTGGGACAGGGGGACTATGGCTACACCTTC,CASSQLGQGDYGYTF
once,NA,TRBJ2-7,TRBV6-5,TGTGCCAGCAGCAATGGGCCAGGGCCCTACGAGCAGTACTTC,CASSNGPGPYEQYF
NA,NA,TRBJ2-3,TRBV2,TGTGCCAGCAGTAGGGGGGGGGCAGATACGCAGTATTTT,CASSRGGADTQYF
few,TRBD2,TRBJ2-5,TRBV25-1,TGTGCCAGCAGTGAATTCAGCGGGGCCGAGACCCAGTACTTC,CASSEFSGAETQYF
NA,NA,TRBJ2-3,TRBV14,TGTGCCAGCAGCCTGCCCGGAGCGGATACGCAGTATTTT,CASSLPGADTQYF
NA,NA,TRBJ2-1,TRBV9,TGTGCCAGCAGCGTAGCTAGTTTAGCCTACAATGAGCAGTTCTTC,CASSVASLAYNEQFF